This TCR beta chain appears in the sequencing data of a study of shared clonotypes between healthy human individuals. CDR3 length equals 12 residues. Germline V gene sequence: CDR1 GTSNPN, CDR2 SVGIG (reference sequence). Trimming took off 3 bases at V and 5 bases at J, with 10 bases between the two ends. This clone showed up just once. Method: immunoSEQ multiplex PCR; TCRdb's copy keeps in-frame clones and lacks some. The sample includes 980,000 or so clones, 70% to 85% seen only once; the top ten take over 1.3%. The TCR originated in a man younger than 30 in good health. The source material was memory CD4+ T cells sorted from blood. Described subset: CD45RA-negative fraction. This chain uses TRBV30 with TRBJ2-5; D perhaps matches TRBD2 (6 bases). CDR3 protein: CAWSPAGETQYF. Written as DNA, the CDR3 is TGTGCCTGGAGCCCAGCGGGTGAGACCCAGTACTTC.